Included here is one TCR beta chain sequence, with context. Its target is not known. The data were produced by immunoSEQ multiplex PCR, yet TCRdb's version contains in-frame clones alone and is incomplete. The sample records tens of thousands of clones, approximately 91% being singletons. CDR3 length equals 14 residues. Unmatched junction bases numbered 8, after V lost 4 bases and J lost 6 bases. CDR1 GTSNPN and CDR2 SVGIG come from the germline V gene (reference sequence). The data are from a study of OX40 agonist ivuxolimab in advanced cancers. Study-level information: The dose-escalation group included hepatocellular carcinoma, melanoma, renal cell carcinoma and head and neck cancer. Participants, around 80% male, averaged roughly 60 years of age, ranging from 23 to 79.

Study-wide results and caveats: Certain nonresponding patients likewise had low normalized T-cell clonal expansion. Near-lowest levels of clonal expansion characterized partial responders at 0.1-3.0 mg/kg.

The sequencing here drew on CD4+ or CD8+ T cells sorted from blood, taken in a trial of the OX40 agonist ivuxolimab. The rearrangement links TRBV30 to TRBJ1-5, with 8 positions matching TRBD1. The sequence came from an adult with an advanced solid tumor such as melanoma, head and neck, liver or kidney cancer. CDR3 region: CAWTLTGVGQPQHF. The CDR3 region has the DNA TGTGCCTGGACCCTGACAGGGGTTGGTCAGCCCCAGCATTTT. Combining the CDR3 with reference TRBV30 and TRBJ1-5 gives the whole variable domain SQTIHQWPATLVQPVGSPLSLECTVEGTSNPNLYWYRQAAGRGLQLLFYSVGIGQISSEVPQNLSASRPQDRQFILSSKKLLLSDSGFYLCAWTLTGVGQPQHFGDGTRLSIL.